One sample yielded the 19 T cell receptor beta chains listed below, sequenced in a study of cytomegalovirus exposure and HLA in healthy donors. Vbeta (60) and Jbeta (13) primers were used in the PCR. Assay: immunoSEQ multiplex PCR; the TCRdb copy retains only in-frame clones and omits some. The data contain 150,000 to 200,000 clones, under 90% of them singletons. Sequenced material: PBMCs. These receptors were collected from a man between 18 and 29 years old in good health and CMV-seronegative.

The CDR3 loop is CASSPGGAMNTEAFF. The CDR3, as DNA: TGTGCCAGCAGCCCCGGGGGAGCGATGAACACTGAAGCTTTCTTT. The chain combines TRBV7-3 with TRBJ1-1; maybe TRBD1 (5 bases). Germline-derived CDR1 and CDR2 are SGHTA and FQGTGA. The ends were cut back, 5 bases at V and 0 bases at J, with 13 bases in the middle. The CDR3 contains 15 residues.

The chain couples TRBV19 to TRBJ1-1; TRBD1 might be the D (6 bases). The CDR3 runs to 15 residues. Germline V CDR1 and CDR2: LNHDA, SQIVND (reference sequence). Trimming left V 7 bases short and J 7 bases short, with 22 bases between. The CDR3: CASIPSGGLSGEAFF. The CDR3 DNA follows: TGTGCCAGTATCCCATCGGGGGGCCTGAGTGGTGAAGCTTTCTTT. Complete variable domain (other parts from reference TRBV19 and TRBJ1-1): DGGITQSPKYLFRKEGQNVTLSCEQNLNHDAMYWYRQDPGQGLRLIYYSQIVNDFQKGDIAEGYSVSREKKESFPLTVTSAQKNPTAFYLCASIPSGGLSGEAFFGQGTRLTVV.

The rearrangement links TRBV7-9 to TRBJ2-1; tentatively, D is TRBD1 (6 bases). V was trimmed by 2 bases and J by 12 bases, leaving 14 bases between them. This CDR3 comprises 13 residues. Germline assignment: CDR1 SEHNR and CDR2 FQNEAQ (reference sequence). CDR3 sequence reads: CASSLREGVRQFF. The DNA for the CDR3 is TGTGCCAGCAGCTTAAGAGAGGGGGTGCGGCAGTTCTTC. Drawing the rest from reference TRBV7-9 and TRBJ2-1, the complete variable domain is DTGVSQNPRHKITKRGQNVTFRCDPISEHNRLYWYRQTLGQGPEFLTYFQNEAQLEKSRLLSDRFSAERPKGSFSTLEIQRTEQGDSAMYLCASSLREGVRQFFGPGTRLTVL.

The chain uses TRBV28 and TRBJ1-6; 10 positions match TRBD1. CDR3 length: 17 amino acids. Germline V lookup: CDR1 MDHEN, CDR2 SYDVKM. The J segment lost 8 bases and the V segment lost 0 bases, leaving 7 bases of the junction unmatched. The CDR3 sequence: CASSLWVRDRGDSPLHF. CDR3 DNA: TGTGCCAGCAGTTTATGGGTCCGGGACAGGGGAGATTCACCCCTCCACTTT. Filled out from reference TRBV28 and TRBJ1-6, the complete variable domain reads DVKVTQSSRYLVKRTGEKVFLECVQDMDHENMFWYRQDPGLGLRLIYFSYDVKMKEKGDIPEGYSVSREKKERFSLILESASTNQTSMYLCASSLWVRDRGDSPLHFGNGTRLTVT.

This chain links TRBV27 with TRBJ2-5; no clear D. V lost 5 bases and J 5 bases, leaving 12 bases between the germline ends. This CDR3 contains 13 residues. In germline, CDR1 is MNHEY, CDR2 SMNVEV (reference sequence). CDR3 nucleotides: TGTGCCAGCAGTCGGTGGAGAGGCGAGACCCAGTACTTC. It is translated as CASSRWRGETQYF.

CDR3 sequence (DNA): TGTGCCAGCAGTTACAGGGCAGGGGCTCTCTTCGAGCAGTACTTC. It codes for CASSYRAGALFEQYF. The chain carries TRBV6-5 and TRBJ2-7; maybe TRBD1 (6 bases). V lost 2 bases to trimming and J lost 6 bases, with 17 bases between them. The CDR3 has 15 residues. The germline V gene encodes CDR1 MNHEY and CDR2 SVGAGI.

The rearrangement uses TRBV28 and TRBJ2-7; TRBD1 is a possible D gene (5 bases). V was shortened by 6 bases and J by 5 bases, with 14 bases between the two germline ends. The CDR3 is 13 amino acids. CDR1 and CDR2 (germline): MDHEN, SYDVKM. CDR3 DNA: TGTGCCAGCAGACCGACAGCCACGAACGAGCAGTACTTC. Protein sequence: CASRPTATNEQYF.

The DNA for the CDR3 is TGTGCCAGTAGTATAGGGGACTCCAACACAGATACGCAGTATTTT. Its protein product is CASSIGDSNTDTQYF. The rearrangement uses TRBV19 and TRBJ2-3; D is possibly TRBD2 (6 bases). Germline lookup yields CDR1 LNHDA and CDR2 SQIVND (reference sequence). The CDR3 length is 15 residues. V lost 1 base and J lost 2, with 10 bases in between. Full variable domain (rest looked up from reference TRBV19 and TRBJ2-3): DGGITQSPKYLFRKEGQNVTLSCEQNLNHDAMYWYRQDPGQGLRLIYYSQIVNDFQKGDIAEGYSVSREKKESFPLTVTSAQKNPTAFYLCASSIGDSNTDTQYFGPGTRLTVL.

V is TRBV5-4 and J is TRBJ2-3; 16 positions agree with TRBD2. CDR1 is SGHNT and CDR2 is YYREEE in the germline V gene (reference sequence). The CDR3 has 16 amino acids. J lost 6 bases, V lost 4 bases, and 5 bases had no gene match. The CDR3 DNA sequence: TGTGCCAGCAGCGCGGGGACTAGCGGGAGGGTGGATACGCAGTATTTT. Its protein product is CASSAGTSGRVDTQYF.

This chain links TRBV29-1 with TRBJ2-2, with 7 nucleotides matching TRBD1. Trimming removed 4 bases from V and 0 bases from J; junction bases left unmatched: 8. The CDR3 runs 16 residues. Germline CDR1 and CDR2: SQVTM and ANQGSEA. DNA for the CDR3: TGCAGCGTTGGTCCCCTGACAGGGTCGAACACCGGGGAGCTGTTTTTT. It yields the protein CSVGPLTGSNTGELFF.

In this sample, this clone turned up a few times. The chain is built from TRBV14 and TRBJ1-2; no firm D call. With 1 base removed from V and 5 bases from J, the gap between germline ends came to 5 bases. This CDR3 comprises 12 residues. The germline CDR1 and CDR2 sequences are SGHDN and FVKESK. As DNA, the CDR3 is TGTGCCAGCAGCCAAGCTGAGTATGGCTACACCTTC. It codes for CASSQAEYGYTF.

V is TRBV28 and J is TRBJ1-3, with D perhaps matching TRBD1 (6 bases). The CDR3 contains 16 residues. The V and J ends lost 4 bases and 3 bases respectively, with 16 bases between them. CDR1 is MDHEN and CDR2 is SYDVKM in the germline V gene. The CDR3 here is CASSSLQGLDGNTIYF. The DNA of the CDR3 is TGTGCCAGCAGTTCCTTACAGGGACTAGATGGAAACACCATATATTTT.

V usage is TRBV5-1 and J usage is TRBJ1-2, with D possibly TRBD1 on 5 matching bases. The germline gives CDR1 SGHRS, CDR2 YFSETQ. The CDR3 length is 14 residues. With 0 bases removed from V and 4 bases from J, the gap between germline ends came to 10 bases. The CDR3 DNA reads as TGCGCCAGCAGCTTGGGGACGGGGGTCTATGGCTACACCTTC. This encodes CASSLGTGVYGYTF.

The sample holds a few counts of this clone. V and J are TRBV7-2 and TRBJ2-1, with a tentative D call TRBD2 (6 bases). CDR3 length equals 15 residues. CDR1 is SGHTA and CDR2 is FQGNSA in the germline V gene. Trimming cost V 1 base and J 6 bases, with 13 bases left between them. The CDR3 nucleotides read TGTGCCAGCAGCTTAGTGGCGGGATCTACCAATGAGCAGTTCTTC. It codes for CASSLVAGSTNEQFF.

The chain uses TRBV6-5 and TRBJ2-7; TRBD1 is a possible D gene (6 bases). Germline CDR1 is MNHEY and CDR2 is SVGAGI. CDR3 length: 15 amino acids. V was clipped by 6 bases and J by 3 bases, with 18 bases between them. This chain's CDR3 is CASSDPQGVRYEQYF. The CDR3 DNA sequence: TGTGCCAGCAGCGATCCACAGGGAGTCCGCTACGAGCAGTACTTC.

The J gene is TRBJ2-7, the V gene TRBV7-9; 7 nucleotides agree with TRBD1. V dropped 0 bases and J dropped 2; count of bases not matched to a gene: 10. Per the germline V gene, CDR1 is SEHNR and CDR2 is FQNEAQ (reference sequence). This CDR3 region has 17 residues. DNA for the CDR3: TGTGCCAGCAGCTTAGCTACGCCGGGACAGTCAACCTACGAGCAGTACTTC. It codes for CASSLATPGQSTYEQYF. Full variable domain (rest looked up from reference TRBV7-9 and TRBJ2-7): DTGVSQNPRHKITKRGQNVTFRCDPISEHNRLYWYRQTLGQGPEFLTYFQNEAQLEKSRLLSDRFSAERPKGSFSTLEIQRTEQGDSAMYLCASSLATPGQSTYEQYFGPGTRLTVT.

The chain uses TRBV4-1 and TRBJ2-7, with D tentatively TRBD2 (5 bases). Looked up from germline, CDR1 is MGHRA and CDR2 is YSYEKL. The CDR3 is made up of 15 amino acids. Trimming shortened V by 2 bases and J by 2 bases, and 13 bases separated the two germline ends. CDR3 residues: CASSQTSGTTYEQYF. The CDR3 nucleotides read TGCGCCAGCAGCCAAACCTCGGGAACCACCTACGAGCAGTACTTC.

The rearrangement uses TRBV6-6 and TRBJ1-2; possibly TRBD1 for D (6 bases). CDR1 is MNHNY, CDR2 SVGAGI, per germline (reference sequence). The CDR3 totals 15 residues. The V gene lost 4 bases and the J gene lost 5 bases, with 17 bases spanning the gap. CDR3 DNA: TGTGCCAGCAGTTCCATCACAGGGATTGAGTATGGCTACACCTTC. Translating gives CASSSITGIEYGYTF.

The rearrangement links TRBV15 to TRBJ1-5; a weak D match, TRBD1 (5 bases). Germline loops: CDR1 LNHNV, CDR2 YYDKDF (reference sequence). V shed 3 bases and J shed 7 bases, with 16 bases lying between them. CDR3 size: 15 residues. The CDR3 DNA sequence: TGTGCCACCAGCAGCATGGCAGGGTTGGAGCAGCCCCAGCATTTT. Translated, it gives CATSSMAGLEQPQHF.